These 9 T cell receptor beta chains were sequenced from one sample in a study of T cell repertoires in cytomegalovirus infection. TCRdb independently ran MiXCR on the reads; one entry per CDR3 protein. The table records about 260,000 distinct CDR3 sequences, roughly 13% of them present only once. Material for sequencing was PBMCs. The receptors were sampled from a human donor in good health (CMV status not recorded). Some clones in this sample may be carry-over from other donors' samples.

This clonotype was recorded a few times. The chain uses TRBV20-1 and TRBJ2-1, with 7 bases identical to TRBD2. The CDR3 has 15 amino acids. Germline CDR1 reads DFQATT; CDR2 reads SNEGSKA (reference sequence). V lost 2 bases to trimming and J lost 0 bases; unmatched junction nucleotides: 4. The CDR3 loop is CSARLAESSYNEQFF. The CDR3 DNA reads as TGCAGTGCTAGACTAGCGGAGAGCTCCTACAATGAGCAGTTCTTC.

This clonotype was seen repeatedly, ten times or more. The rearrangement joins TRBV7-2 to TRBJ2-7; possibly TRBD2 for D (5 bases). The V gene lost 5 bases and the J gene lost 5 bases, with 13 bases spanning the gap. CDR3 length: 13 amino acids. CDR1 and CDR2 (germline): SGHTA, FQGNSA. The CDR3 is CASSPRAGHEQYF. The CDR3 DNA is TGTGCCAGCAGCCCGAGGGCAGGCCACGAGCAGTACTTC.

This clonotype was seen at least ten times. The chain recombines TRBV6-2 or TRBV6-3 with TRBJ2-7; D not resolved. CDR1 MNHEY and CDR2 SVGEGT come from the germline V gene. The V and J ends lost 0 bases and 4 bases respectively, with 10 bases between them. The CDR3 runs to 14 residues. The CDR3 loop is CASSYSRVGYEQYF. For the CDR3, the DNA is TGTGCCAGCAGTTACTCACGGGTAGGGTACGAGCAGTACTTC.

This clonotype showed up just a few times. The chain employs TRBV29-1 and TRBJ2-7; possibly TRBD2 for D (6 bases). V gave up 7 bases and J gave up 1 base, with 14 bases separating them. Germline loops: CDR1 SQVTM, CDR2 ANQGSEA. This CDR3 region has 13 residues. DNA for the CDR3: TGCAGCGCTATAGCCGGGACTTCCTACGAGCAGTACTTC. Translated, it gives CSAIAGTSYEQYF.

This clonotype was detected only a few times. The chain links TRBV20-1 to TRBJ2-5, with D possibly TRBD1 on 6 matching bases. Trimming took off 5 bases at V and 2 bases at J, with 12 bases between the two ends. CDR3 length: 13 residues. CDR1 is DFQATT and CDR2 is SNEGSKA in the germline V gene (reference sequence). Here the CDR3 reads CSAPGTKQETQYF. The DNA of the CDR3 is TGCAGTGCTCCCGGGACAAAACAAGAGACCCAGTACTTC.

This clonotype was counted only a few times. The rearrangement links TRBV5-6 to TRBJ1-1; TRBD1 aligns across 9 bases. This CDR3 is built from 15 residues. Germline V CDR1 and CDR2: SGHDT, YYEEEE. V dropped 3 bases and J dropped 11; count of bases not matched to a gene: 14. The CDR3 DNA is TGTGCCAGCAGCTCTATAGGGACAGGGTTCACGGAGGCTTTCTTT. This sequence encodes CASSSIGTGFTEAFF.

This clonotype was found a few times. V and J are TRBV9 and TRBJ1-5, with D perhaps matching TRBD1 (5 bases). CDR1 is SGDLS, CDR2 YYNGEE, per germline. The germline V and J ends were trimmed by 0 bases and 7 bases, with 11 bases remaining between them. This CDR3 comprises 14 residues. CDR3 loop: CASSVGGMKQPQHF. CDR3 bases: TGTGCCAGCAGCGTAGGGGGGATGAAACAGCCCCAGCATTTT.

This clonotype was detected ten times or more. The CDR3 spells CASSSESETLSYNEQFF. CDR3 DNA: TGTGCCAGCAGTTCAGAGAGCGAGACACTCTCCTACAATGAGCAGTTCTTC. The V call is TRBV6-6, the J call TRBJ2-1; no definite D call. V lost 4 bases and J 0 bases, leaving 16 bases between the germline ends. Germline assignment: CDR1 MNHNY and CDR2 SVGAGI (reference sequence). This CDR3 is built from 17 residues.

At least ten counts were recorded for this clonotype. As DNA, the CDR3 is TGTGCCAGCAGTAAGAGGACATGGGACACAGATACGCAGTATTTT. It yields the protein CASSKRTWDTDTQYF. The J gene is TRBJ2-3, the V gene TRBV6-2 or TRBV6-3; D possibly corresponds to TRBD1 (5 bases). CDR3 size: 15 residues. Germline V CDR1 and CDR2: MNHEY, SVGEGT. Trimming pared 5 bases from V and 2 bases from J, leaving 14 bases between.